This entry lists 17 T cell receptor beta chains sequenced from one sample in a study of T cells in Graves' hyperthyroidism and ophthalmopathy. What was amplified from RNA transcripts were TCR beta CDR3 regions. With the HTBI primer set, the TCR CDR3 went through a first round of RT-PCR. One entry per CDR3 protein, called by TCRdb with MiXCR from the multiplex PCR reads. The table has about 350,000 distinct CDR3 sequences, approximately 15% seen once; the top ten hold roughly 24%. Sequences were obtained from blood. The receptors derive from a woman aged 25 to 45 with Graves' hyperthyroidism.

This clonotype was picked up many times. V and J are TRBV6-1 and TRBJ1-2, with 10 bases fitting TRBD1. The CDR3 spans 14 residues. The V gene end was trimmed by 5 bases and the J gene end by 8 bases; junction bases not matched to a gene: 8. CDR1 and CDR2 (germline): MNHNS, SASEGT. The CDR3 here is CASSYRDRGGGYTF. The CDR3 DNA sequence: TGTGCCAGCAGTTACAGGGACAGGGGTGGCGGCTACACCTTC.

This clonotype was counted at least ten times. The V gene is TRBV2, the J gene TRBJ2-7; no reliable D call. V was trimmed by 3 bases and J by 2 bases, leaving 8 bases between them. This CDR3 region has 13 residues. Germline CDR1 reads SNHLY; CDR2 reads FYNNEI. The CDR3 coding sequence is TGTGCCAGCAGTGATGACGGACCCTACGAGCAGTACTTC. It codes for CASSDDGPYEQYF.

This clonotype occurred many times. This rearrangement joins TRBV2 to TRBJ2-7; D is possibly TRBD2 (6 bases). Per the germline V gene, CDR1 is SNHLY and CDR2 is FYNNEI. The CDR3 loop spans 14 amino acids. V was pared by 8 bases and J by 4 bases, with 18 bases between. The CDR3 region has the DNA TGTGCCAGCGACATAGGCGGGAAGGTATACGAGCAGTACTTC. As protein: CASDIGGKVYEQYF.

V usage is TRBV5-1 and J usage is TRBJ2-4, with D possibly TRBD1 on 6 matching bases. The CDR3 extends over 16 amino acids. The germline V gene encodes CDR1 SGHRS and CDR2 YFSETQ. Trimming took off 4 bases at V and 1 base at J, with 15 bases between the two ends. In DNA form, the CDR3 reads TGCGCCAGCAGCACAGACAGGTTGGGTGCCAAAAACATTCAGTACTTC. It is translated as CASSTDRLGAKNIQYF.

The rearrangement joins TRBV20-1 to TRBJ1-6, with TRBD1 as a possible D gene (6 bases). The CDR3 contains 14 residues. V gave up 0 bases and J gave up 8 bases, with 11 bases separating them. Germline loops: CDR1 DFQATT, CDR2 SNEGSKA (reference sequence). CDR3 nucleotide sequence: TGCAGTGCTAGAGATTCAGGGGAGCATTCACCCCTCCACTTT. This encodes CSARDSGEHSPLHF.

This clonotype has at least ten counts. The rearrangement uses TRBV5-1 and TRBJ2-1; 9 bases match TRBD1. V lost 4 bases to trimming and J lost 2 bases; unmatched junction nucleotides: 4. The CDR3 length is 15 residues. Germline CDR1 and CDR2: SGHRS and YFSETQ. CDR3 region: CASSPQGAPYNEQFF. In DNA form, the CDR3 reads TGCGCCAGCAGCCCACAGGGGGCCCCCTACAATGAGCAGTTCTTC.

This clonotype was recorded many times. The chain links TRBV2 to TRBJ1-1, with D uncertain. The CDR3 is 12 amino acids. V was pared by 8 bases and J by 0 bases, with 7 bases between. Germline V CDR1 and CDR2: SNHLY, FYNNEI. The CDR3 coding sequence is TGTGCCAGCTGGTCCGTGAACACTGAAGCTTTCTTT. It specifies CASWSVNTEAFF. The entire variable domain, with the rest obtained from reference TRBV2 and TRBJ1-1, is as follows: EPEVTQTPSHQVTQMGQEVILRCVPISNHLYFYWYRQILGQKVEFLVSFYNNEISEKSEIFDDQFSVERPDGSNFTLKIRSTKLEDSAMYFCASWSVNTEAFFGQGTRLTVV.

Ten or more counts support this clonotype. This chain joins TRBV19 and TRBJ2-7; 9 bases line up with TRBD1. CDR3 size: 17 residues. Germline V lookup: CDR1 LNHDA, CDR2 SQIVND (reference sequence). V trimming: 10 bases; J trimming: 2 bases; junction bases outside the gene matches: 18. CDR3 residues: CATSPGTGRLTAYEQYF. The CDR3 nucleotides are TGTGCCACGTCGCCCGGGACAGGGAGGCTTACAGCCTACGAGCAGTACTTC. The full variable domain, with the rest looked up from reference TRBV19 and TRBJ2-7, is DGGITQSPKYLFRKEGQNVTLSCEQNLNHDAMYWYRQDPGQGLRLIYYSQIVNDFQKGDIAEGYSVSREKKESFPLTVTSAQKNPTAFYLCATSPGTGRLTAYEQYFGPGTRLTVT.

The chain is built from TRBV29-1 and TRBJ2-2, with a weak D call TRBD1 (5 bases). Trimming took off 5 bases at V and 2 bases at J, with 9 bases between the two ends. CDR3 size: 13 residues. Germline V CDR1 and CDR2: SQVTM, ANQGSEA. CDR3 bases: TGCAGCGTTCGACAGACCAACACCGGGGAGCTGTTTTTT. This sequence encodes CSVRQTNTGELFF.

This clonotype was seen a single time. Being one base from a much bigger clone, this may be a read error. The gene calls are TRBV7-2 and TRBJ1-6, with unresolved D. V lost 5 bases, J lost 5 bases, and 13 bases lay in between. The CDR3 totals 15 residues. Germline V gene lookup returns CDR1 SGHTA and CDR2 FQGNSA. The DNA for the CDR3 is TGTGCCAGCAGCCCCACGGGATGGGATAATTCACCCCTCCACTTT. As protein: CASSPTGWDNSPLHF.

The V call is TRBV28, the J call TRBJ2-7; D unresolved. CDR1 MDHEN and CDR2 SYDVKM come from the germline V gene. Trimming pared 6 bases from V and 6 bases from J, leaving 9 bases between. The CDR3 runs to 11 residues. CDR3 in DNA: TGTGCCAGCAGCCTTACAAGCGAGCAGTACTTC. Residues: CASSLTSEQYF.

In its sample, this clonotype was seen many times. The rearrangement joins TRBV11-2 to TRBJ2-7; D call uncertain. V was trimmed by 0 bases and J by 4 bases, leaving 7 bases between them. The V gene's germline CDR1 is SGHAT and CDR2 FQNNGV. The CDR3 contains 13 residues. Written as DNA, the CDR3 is TGTGCCAGCAGCTTAGACCCCACTTACGAGCAGTACTTC. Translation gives CASSLDPTYEQYF.

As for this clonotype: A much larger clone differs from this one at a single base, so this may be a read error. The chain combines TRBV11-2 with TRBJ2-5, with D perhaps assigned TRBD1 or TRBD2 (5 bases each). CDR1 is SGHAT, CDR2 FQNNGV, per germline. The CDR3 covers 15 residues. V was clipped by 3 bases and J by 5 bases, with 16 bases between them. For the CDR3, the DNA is TGTGCCAGCAGCTTGGACTGGCCAGGGCGGGAGACCCAGTACTTC. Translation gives CASSLDWPGRETQYF.

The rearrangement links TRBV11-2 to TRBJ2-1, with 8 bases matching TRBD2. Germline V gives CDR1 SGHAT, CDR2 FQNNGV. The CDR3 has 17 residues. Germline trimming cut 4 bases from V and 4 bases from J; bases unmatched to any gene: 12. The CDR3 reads CASSSGLAQKIYNEQFF. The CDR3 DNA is TGTGCCAGCAGCTCCGGACTAGCCCAAAAAATATACAATGAGCAGTTCTTC.

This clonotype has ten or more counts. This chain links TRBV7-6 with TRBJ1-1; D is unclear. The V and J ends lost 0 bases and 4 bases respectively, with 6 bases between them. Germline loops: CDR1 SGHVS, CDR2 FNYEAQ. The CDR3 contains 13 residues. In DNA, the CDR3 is TGTGCCAGCAGCTTAGCGAAGCGCACTGAAGCTTTCTTT. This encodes CASSLAKRTEAFF.

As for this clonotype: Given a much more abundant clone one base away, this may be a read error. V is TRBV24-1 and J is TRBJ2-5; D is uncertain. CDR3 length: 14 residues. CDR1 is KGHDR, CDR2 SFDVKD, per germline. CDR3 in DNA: TGTGTCACCAGTGATCCCGGAAGCAAAGAGACCCAGTACTTC. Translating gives CVTSDPGSKETQYF.

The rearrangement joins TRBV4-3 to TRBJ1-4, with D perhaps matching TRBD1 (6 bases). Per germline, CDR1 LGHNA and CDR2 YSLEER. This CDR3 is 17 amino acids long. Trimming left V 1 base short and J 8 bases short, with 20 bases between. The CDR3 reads CASSQGGGGRGREKLFF. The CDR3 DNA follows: TGCGCCAGCAGCCAAGGGGGAGGTGGCAGGGGAAGAGAAAAACTGTTTTTT.